This TCR beta chain was sequenced during a study of T cell repertoires in cytomegalovirus infection. Study at large: Public TCR beta signatures indicated both CMV infection and matching HLA type. Study conclusions and caveats: It was HLA-C-restricted CMV-specific TCR beta clonotypes that dominated the response ex vivo. Cumulative frequency (of public TCR beta family members) identified carriers of CMV plus the relevant HLA.

As concerns this clonotype: Its target is not known.

One entry per CDR3 protein, called by TCRdb with MiXCR from the reads. The top ten clones hold about 10% of a sample with about 260,000 distinct CDR3 sequences, roughly 13% of them seen once. This TCR came from a human donor in good health (CMV status not recorded). Some clones in this sample may be carry-over from other donors' samples. Material: PBMCs.

The CDR3: CSVVEETQYF. CDR3 DNA sequence: TGCAGCGTTGTTGAAGAGACCCAGTACTTC. The chain links TRBV29-1 to TRBJ2-5; D is unclear. The germline V gene encodes CDR1 SQVTM and CDR2 ANQGSEA. The CDR3 sequence is 10 residues long. Trimming removed 4 bases at V and 3 bases at J, with 3 bases between.